Listed below are T cell receptor beta chains from one sample, sequenced in a study of blood T cell repertoires in COVID-19. The repertoire was sequenced with immunoSEQ multiplex PCR; TCRdb's copy has only in-frame clones and lacks some. The table lists 110,000 to 150,000 clones, more than 75% of them singletons, with around 5% in the top ten. Sequencing was carried out using peripheral blood. The receptors originated from a human donor in a cohort sampled during active COVID-19. CDR3s include the opening cysteine and the closing phenylalanine or tryptophan. The D gene is left open where the match is weak. A clone size is listed for some rows: how often the clone was seen (once, few, many), or a class if it is expanded.

>TRBD2|NA|TRBV11-1|TRBJ2-1
CASSWTSGVYNEQFF
TGTGCCAGCAGTTGGACTAGCGGGGTCTACAATGAGCAGTTCTTC
>NA|NA|TRBV5-1|TRBJ2-6
CASGDSSGANVLTF
TGCGCCAGCGGCGACAGCTCTGGGGCCAACGTCCTGACTTTC
>NA|once|TRBV7-9|TRBJ2-7
CASSLVVSTPEQYF
TGTGCCAGCAGCTTAGTGGTTTCTACCCCCGAGCAGTACTTC
>NA|NA|TRBV11-2|TRBJ2-1
CASSSRGTYNEQFF
TGTGCCAGCAGCTCTAGGGGGACCTACAATGAGCAGTTCTTC
>TRBD1|NA|TRBV11-2|TRBJ1-2
CASSWLGIDRGYGYTF
TGTGCCAGCAGCTGGTTGGGTATCGACAGGGGATATGGCTACACCTTC
>NA|NA|TRBV19|TRBJ1-1
CASSREGGSPARGHAEAFF
TGTGCCAGTAGTAGGGAAGGTGGCAGCCCAGCAAGAGGACACGCTGAAGCTTTCTTT
>NA|NA|TRBV28|TRBJ2-5
CASSLTRVTARHQETQYF
TGTGCCAGCAGTTTGACCCGGGTAACTGCTAGACACCAAGAGACCCAGTACTTC
>TRBD1|NA|TRBV11-2|TRBJ1-1
CASSLAGGGTEAFF
TGTGCCAGCAGCTTAGCAGGGGGAGGCACTGAAGCTTTCTTT
>NA|NA|TRBV7-2|TRBJ2-7
CASSLVREQYF
TGTGCCAGCAGCTTAGTCCGCGAGCAGTACTTC
>NA|NA|TRBV18|TRBJ1-2
CASSPLDSLSANYGYTF
TGTGCCAGCTCACCACTAGACAGTCTTTCAGCTAACTATGGCTACACCTTC
>NA|NA|TRBV2|TRBJ2-2
CASKSRTTGTGELFF
TGTGCCAGCAAATCCCGGACTACGGGTACCGGGGAGCTGTTTTTT
>NA|NA|TRBV4-1|TRBJ2-1
CASSQGGASARNEQFF
TGCGCCAGCAGCCAAGGGGGAGCTAGCGCTAGGAATGAGCAGTTCTTC
>NA|NA|TRBV5-6|TRBJ2-7
CAPYEEKRESNEQYF
TGTGCCCCGTATGAGGAAAAGAGGGAATCTAATGAGCAGTACTTC
>NA|NA|TRBV5-1|TRBJ1-5
CASSLVPGSPRQPQHF
TGCGCCAGCAGCTTGGTGCCGGGATCCCCTCGACAGCCCCAGCATTTT
>NA|NA|TRBV20-1|TRBJ1-2
CSASSVGAGSGYTF
TGCAGTGCTAGTTCGGTCGGGGCGGGGTCTGGCTACACCTTC
>TRBD2|NA|TRBV6-2/TRBV6-3|TRBJ2-5
CASSSIRLAGGGSQYF
TGTGCCAGCAGTTCCATCAGACTAGCGGGGGGCGGTTCCCAGTACTTC
>TRBD2|NA|TRBV7-8|TRBJ2-1
CASSLRGGSNEQFF
TGTGCCAGCAGCTTACGGGGGGGCAGCAATGAGCAGTTCTTC
>NA|NA|TRBV20-1|TRBJ1-5
CSAGQPQHF
TGCAGTGCCGGGCAGCCCCAGCATTTT
>TRBD2|NA|TRBV19|TRBJ2-1
CASSVWTSGSRDEQFF
TGTGCCAGTAGTGTCTGGACTAGCGGGAGTCGCGATGAGCAGTTCTTC
>TRBD2|NA|TRBV6-5|TRBJ2-1
CASSSGLAGRGSEQFF
TGTGCCAGCAGTTCGGGACTAGCGGGAAGGGGTAGTGAGCAGTTCTTC
>NA|NA|TRBV23-1|TRBJ2-5
CASSHTLLKRPPTQQGWETQYF
TGCGCCAGCAGTCATACCTTACTTAAACGCCCTCCTACTCAACAGGGATGGGAGACCCAGTACTTC
>TRBD2|NA|TRBV20-1|TRBJ2-1
CSASASGRINEQFF
TGCAGTGCTAGTGCTAGCGGGAGAATTAATGAGCAGTTCTTC
>NA|NA|TRBV19|TRBJ2-1
CATEWGGGRGQYNEQFF
TGTGCCACCGAGTGGGGGGGTGGCAGGGGGCAATACAATGAGCAGTTCTTC
>NA|once|TRBV28|TRBJ1-2
CASRKSGEGYTF
TGTGCCAGCAGAAAAAGTGGGGAGGGCTACACCTTC
>TRBD1|few|TRBV20-1|TRBJ2-7
CSASVPYSRQGIYEQYF
TGCAGTGCTAGTGTACCCTATTCTCGACAGGGTATCTACGAGCAGTACTTC
>TRBD2|NA|TRBV18|TRBJ2-3
CASSLTATSGTDTQYF
TGTGCCAGCTCACTTACAGCGACTAGCGGCACAGATACGCAGTATTTT
>NA|NA|TRBV5-1|TRBJ2-3
CARRGGGPTLTDTQYF
TGCGCCCGCAGAGGGGGGGGACCGACTCTCACAGATACGCAGTATTTT
>TRBD2|NA|TRBV4-1|TRBJ2-1
CASSQVPGLAGAYNEQFF
TGCGCCAGCAGCCAGGTCCCGGGACTAGCGGGGGCCTACAATGAGCAGTTCTTC
>TRBD1|NA|TRBV27|TRBJ2-1
CASSDRVYNEQFF
TGTGCCAGCAGCGACAGGGTTTACAATGAGCAGTTCTTC
>NA|few|TRBV9|TRBJ2-2
CASSRQGNTGELFF
TGTGCCAGCAGCCGCCAGGGAAACACCGGGGAGCTGTTTTTT
>TRBD1|NA|TRBV6-5|TRBJ1-3
CASSYAGTGSGNTIYF
TGTGCCAGCAGTTATGCCGGGACAGGGTCTGGAAACACCATATATTTT
>TRBD1|NA|TRBV29-1|TRBJ1-2
CSAEGTGAYGYTF
TGCAGCGCCGAAGGGACAGGGGCCTATGGCTACACCTTC
>TRBD1|NA|TRBV5-1|TRBJ2-1
CASSSRGSGTGVVNEQFF
TGCGCCAGCAGCAGCCGGGGCTCGGGGACAGGGGTAGTAAATGAGCAGTTCTTC
>TRBD2|NA|TRBV2|TRBJ2-1
CASSVERGPENEQFF
TGTGCCAGCAGTGTTGAGCGGGGGCCAGAGAATGAGCAGTTCTTC
>TRBD1|NA|TRBV4-2|TRBJ1-2
CASSQPGTGVTYGYTF
TGTGCCAGCAGCCAACCCGGGACAGGGGTGACCTATGGCTACACCTTC
>NA|NA|TRBV7-6|TRBJ2-1
CASSLNTGSGNEQFF
TGTGCCAGCAGCCTTAACACAGGGTCGGGGAATGAGCAGTTCTTC
>NA|NA|TRBV12-5|TRBJ1-5
CASGDSQYSNQPQHF
TGTGCTAGTGGAGACAGCCAATATAGCAATCAGCCCCAGCATTTT
>NA|once|TRBV27|TRBJ2-1
CASSLSGQGLFDNEQFF
TGTGCCAGCAGTTTATCGGGGCAGGGATTATTCGACAATGAGCAGTTCTTC
>NA|NA|TRBV10-2|TRBJ1-1
CASSDPQDTEAFF
TGCGCCAGCAGTGATCCACAGGACACTGAAGCTTTCTTT
>NA|NA|TRBV21-1|TRBJ2-7
CASSKVAGERYEQYF
TGTGCCAGCAGCAAAGTGGCAGGGGAGAGGTACGAGCAGTACTTC
>NA|NA|TRBV5-1|TRBJ2-5
CASSLALDSRPGTQYF
TGCGCCAGCAGCTTGGCCCTGGACAGCCGTCCGGGGACCCAGTACTTC
>NA|NA|TRBV18|TRBJ2-6
CASSPRGVPSGANVLTF
TGTGCCAGCTCACCACGGGGAGTCCCCTCTGGGGCCAACGTCCTGACTTTC
>TRBD1|NA|TRBV19|TRBJ1-1
CASTKTLDRAPEAFF
TGTGCCAGTACCAAAACCCTCGACAGGGCCCCTGAAGCTTTCTTT
>NA|NA|TRBV5-5|TRBJ1-2
CASSLTGLGYTF
TGTGCCAGCAGCTTGACAGGGCTTGGCTACACCTTC
>NA|NA|TRBV30|TRBJ2-7
CAWSVPGEQYF
TGTGCCTGGAGTGTACCGGGCGAGCAGTACTTC
>TRBD1|NA|TRBV2|TRBJ2-5
CASSNRDSETQYF
TGTGCCAGCAGCAACCGGGACAGTGAGACCCAGTACTTC
>NA|NA|TRBV18|TRBJ1-1
CASSPGSEAFF
TGTGCCAGCTCACCAGGGAGTGAAGCTTTCTTT